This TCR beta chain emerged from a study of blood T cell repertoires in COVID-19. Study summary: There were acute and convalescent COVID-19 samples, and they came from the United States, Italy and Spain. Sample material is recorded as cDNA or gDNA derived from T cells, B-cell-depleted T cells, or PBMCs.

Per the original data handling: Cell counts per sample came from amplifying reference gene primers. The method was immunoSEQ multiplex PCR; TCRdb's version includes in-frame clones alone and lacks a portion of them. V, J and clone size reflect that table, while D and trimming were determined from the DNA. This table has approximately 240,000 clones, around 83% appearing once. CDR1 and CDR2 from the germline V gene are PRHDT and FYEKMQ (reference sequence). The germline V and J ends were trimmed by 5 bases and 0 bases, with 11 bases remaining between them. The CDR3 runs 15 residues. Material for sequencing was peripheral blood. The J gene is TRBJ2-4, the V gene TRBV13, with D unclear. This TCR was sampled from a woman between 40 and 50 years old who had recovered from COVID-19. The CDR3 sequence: CASSEKKLAKNIQYF. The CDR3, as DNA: TGTGCCAGCAGCGAGAAGAAGCTAGCCAAAAACATTCAGTACTTC.